The 21 T cell receptor beta chains reported below all come from one sample, sequenced in a study of radiation and T cells in renal cell carcinoma. The time point denotes: blood 2 weeks post-SBRT. Treatment defined: 15 Gy SBRT to primary tumor, nephrectomy 4 weeks later. Using immunoSEQ multiplex PCR, the repertoire was profiled, and TCRdb retains in-frame clones only, with some absent. The sample lists under 150,000 clones; approximately 80% were seen once. The sample here was blood, taken from a patient whose treatment included radiotherapy and nephrectomy. The receptor set was obtained from a woman aged 55-70 years with renal cell carcinoma.

The rearrangement links TRBV19 to TRBJ1-1, with TRBD1 as a possible D gene (5 bases). Germline V gene sequence: CDR1 LNHDA, CDR2 SQIVND (reference sequence). The V end lost 0 bases, the J end lost 5 bases, and 13 bases lay between the germline ends. The CDR3 runs to 15 residues. The CDR3 reads CASSIDTGGRTEAFF. CDR3 coding DNA: TGTGCCAGTAGTATAGATACCGGGGGGAGAACTGAAGCTTTCTTT.

The DNA of the CDR3 is TGTGCCAGCAGCGTAAAGGGGACACCTAATGAAAAACTGTTTTTT. Protein product: CASSVKGTPNEKLFF. The chain couples TRBV9 to TRBJ1-4; D is possibly TRBD1 (6 bases). V dropped 1 base and J dropped 3 bases, with 10 bases sitting between them. Germline V gives CDR1 SGDLS, CDR2 YYNGEE. The CDR3 spans 15 residues.

J is TRBJ2-7 and V is TRBV10-3; 9 bases fit TRBD1. This CDR3 is 14 amino acids long. V lost 11 bases to trimming and J lost 1 base; unmatched junction nucleotides: 9. Germline CDR1 ENHRY, CDR2 SYGVKD. The CDR3: CAGRAGTGSYEQYF. The CDR3 DNA is TGTGCCGGCCGAGCCGGGACAGGGTCCTACGAGCAGTACTTC.

The J gene is TRBJ2-7, the V gene TRBV9; 10 positions agree with TRBD1. The CDR3 is 14 residues long. V was clipped by 2 bases and J by 3 bases; unmatched bases: 2. The germline CDR1 and CDR2 sequences are SGDLS and YYNGEE. The CDR3 protein is CASSVGDRGYEQYF. In DNA, the CDR3 is TGTGCCAGCAGCGTGGGGGACAGGGGCTACGAGCAGTACTTC.

The genes are TRBV4-1 and TRBJ1-2; tentative D call: TRBD1 (5 bases). The CDR3 is 16 amino acids. V dropped 2 bases and J dropped 8 bases, with 21 bases sitting between them. Germline V gene data show CDR1 as MGHRA and CDR2 as YSYEKL. DNA for the CDR3: TGCGCCAGCAGCCAAACCGGAGGGGCCCTCGGGGTGGGCTACACCTTC. It yields the protein CASSQTGGALGVGYTF.

The V call is TRBV5-1, the J call TRBJ1-1, with TRBD1 as a possible D gene (5 bases). This CDR3 is built from 16 residues. Germline CDR1 and CDR2: SGHRS and YFSETQ. The germline V and J ends were trimmed by 4 bases and 0 bases, with 16 bases remaining between them. The CDR3 here is CASSPVEGRMNTEAFF. The CDR3 bases are TGCGCCAGCAGCCCGGTGGAGGGGCGTATGAACACTGAAGCTTTCTTT.

This clone was seen more than once but under ten times. CDR3 in amino acids: CASSYIVGFTEAFF. The CDR3 region has the DNA TGTGCCAGCAGTTACATCGTGGGGTTCACTGAAGCTTTCTTT. The rearrangement uses TRBV6-6 and TRBJ1-1; D not resolved. Germline assignment: CDR1 MNHNY and CDR2 SVGAGI (reference sequence). Trimming left V 2 bases short and J 4 bases short, with 11 bases between. This CDR3 comprises 14 residues.

V and J are TRBV2 and TRBJ2-6, with unresolved D. This CDR3 spans 13 amino acids. Trimming removed 8 bases at V and 1 base at J, with 6 bases between. Germline V CDR1 and CDR2: SNHLY, FYNNEI. The CDR3 spells CASGSSGANVLTF. The CDR3 DNA sequence: TGTGCCAGCGGTAGTTCTGGGGCCAACGTCCTGACTTTC.

The chain recombines TRBV18 with TRBJ1-2; 9 bases line up with TRBD1. The length of the CDR3 is 14 residues. The germline gives CDR1 KGHSH, CDR2 LQKENI. After removal of 6 bases from V and 7 bases from J, the junction contained 9 bases not matched to a gene. In DNA, the CDR3 is TGTGCCAGCTCGCCGGGACAGGGAATCGGTGGCTACACCTTC. This gives the protein CASSPGQGIGGYTF.

This clone came up a few times. This chain uses TRBV2 with TRBJ1-1; 9 bases fit TRBD1. The ends lost 10 bases at V and 5 bases at J; junction bases unmatched: 8. There are 13 residues in the CDR3. Germline V gene data show CDR1 as SNHLY and CDR2 as FYNNEI. The DNA of the CDR3 is TGTGCCACCTCACAGGGGGCGAAAACTGAAGCTTTCTTT. Amino acid sequence: CATSQGAKTEAFF.

The rearrangement joins TRBV6-1 to TRBJ1-2, with a possible D match to TRBD1 (5 bases). Germline values: CDR1 MNHNS, CDR2 SASEGT. The CDR3 covers 16 residues. V lost 1 base and J 5 bases, leaving 17 bases between the germline ends. The CDR3 is CASSEGLQGYLYGYTF. The CDR3, as DNA: TGTGCCAGCAGTGAAGGTCTGCAGGGTTACCTTTATGGCTACACCTTC.

This rearrangement joins TRBV4-1 to TRBJ2-5; 10 nucleotides agree with TRBD2. Germline assignment: CDR1 MGHRA and CDR2 YSYEKL. The CDR3 extends over 16 amino acids. J gave up 4 bases and V 1 base, and 6 bases lay outside the gene matches. CDR3 amino acids: CASSQGPAGGRETQYF. The CDR3 DNA reads TGCGCCAGCAGCCAAGGTCCAGCGGGGGGGCGAGAGACCCAGTACTTC.

V is TRBV11-2 and J is TRBJ2-7; possible D gene TRBD2, 6 bases. The CDR3 is 12 amino acids. The germline V gene encodes CDR1 SGHAT and CDR2 FQNNGV. V lost 8 bases to trimming and J lost 0 bases, with 8 bases between them. This CDR3 reads CASLGGSYEQYF. CDR3 in DNA: TGTGCCAGCCTGGGGGGCTCCTACGAGCAGTACTTC. The entire variable domain, with the rest obtained from reference TRBV11-2 and TRBJ2-7, is as follows: EAGVAQSPRYKIIEKRQSVAFWCNPISGHATLYWYQQILGQGPKLLIQFQNNGVVDDSQLPKDRFSAERLKGVDSTLKIQPAKLEDSAVYLCASLGGSYEQYFGPGTRLTVT.

The V call is TRBV7-9, the J call TRBJ2-7; D not certain. This CDR3 has 16 amino acids. Looked up from germline, CDR1 is SEHNR and CDR2 is FQNEAQ (reference sequence). The V and J ends lost 5 bases and 3 bases respectively, with 20 bases between them. The CDR3 sequence: CASSPHTTEPIYEQYF. CDR3 nucleotides: TGTGCCAGCAGCCCACACACCACAGAACCCATCTACGAGCAGTACTTC.

CDR3 residues: CASSLGGRSSEQYF. The CDR3 coding sequence is TGTGCCAGCAGCTTAGGGGGGCGCAGTTCCGAGCAGTACTTC. The rearrangement uses TRBV7-3 and TRBJ2-7; either TRBD1 or TRBD2 may fit D (6 bases each). The CDR3 totals 14 residues. Looked up from germline, CDR1 is SGHTA and CDR2 is FQGTGA. The V end lost 2 bases, the J end lost 6 bases, and 14 bases lay between the germline ends.

This chain links TRBV5-4 with TRBJ2-7; 13 bases agree with TRBD2. The V gene's germline CDR1 is SGHNT and CDR2 YYREEE (reference sequence). The CDR3 runs 14 residues. Trimming took 3 bases from V and 11 from J; bases not matched to a gene: 8. The CDR3 protein is CASSSRLAGGHEYF. Written as DNA, the CDR3 is TGTGCCAGCAGCTCTAGACTAGCGGGAGGTCACGAGTACTTC.

V gene TRBV18 combines with J gene TRBJ2-5, with D perhaps matching TRBD1 (5 bases). The germline V gene encodes CDR1 KGHSH and CDR2 LQKENI. The germline V and J ends were trimmed by 0 bases and 2 bases, with 7 bases remaining between them. The CDR3 is 14 residues long. CDR3: CASSPPAGQETQYF. CDR3 DNA sequence: TGTGCCAGCTCACCACCGGCAGGGCAAGAGACCCAGTACTTC.

The V call is TRBV5-4, the J call TRBJ1-4; 10 positions agree with TRBD1. Germline-derived CDR1 and CDR2 are SGHNT and YYREEE (reference sequence). Trimming took 3 bases from V and 7 from J; bases not matched to a gene: 3. This CDR3 comprises 14 residues. The CDR3 coding sequence is TGTGCCAGCAGCTCCCGGGACAGGGGTGAAAAACTGTTTTTT. It encodes CASSSRDRGEKLFF. Full variable domain (remainder filled in from reference TRBV5-4 and TRBJ1-4): ETGVTQSPTHLIKTRGQQVTLRCSSQSGHNTVSWYQQALGQGPQFIFQYYREEENGRGNFPPRFSGLQFPNYSSELNVNALELDDSALYLCASSSRDRGEKLFFGSGTQLSVL.

The genes are TRBV28 and TRBJ1-2, with 9 nucleotides matching TRBD1. With 3 bases clipped from V and 0 bases from J, the junction kept 14 bases outside the gene matches. The CDR3 consists of 19 residues. Germline CDR1 MDHEN, CDR2 SYDVKM. Here the CDR3 reads CASSFVPPRTGETNYGYTF. In DNA form, the CDR3 reads TGTGCCAGCAGTTTTGTTCCCCCTCGGACAGGGGAGACTAACTATGGCTACACCTTC.

In its sample, this clone was seen a few times. This rearrangement joins TRBV6-5 to TRBJ1-1; D unresolved. V was cut by 0 bases and J by 2 bases, with 10 bases left in between. The germline V gene has CDR1 MNHEY and CDR2 SVGAGI. This CDR3 region has 15 residues. This CDR3 is CASSYSGESNTEAFF. CDR3 in DNA: TGTGCCAGCAGTTACTCTGGAGAATCAAACACTGAAGCTTTCTTT.

This clone was recorded a few times. This chain links TRBV10-3 with TRBJ2-3; no clear D gene. Deletions cut 0 bases from V and 0 bases from J, with 16 bases between. There are 18 residues in the CDR3. Germline-derived CDR1 and CDR2 are ENHRY and SYGVKD. The CDR3 DNA is TGTGCCATCAGTGAGTCGCCCCCCGAACAGATTAGCACAGATACGCAGTATTTT. Protein: CAISESPPEQISTDTQYF.